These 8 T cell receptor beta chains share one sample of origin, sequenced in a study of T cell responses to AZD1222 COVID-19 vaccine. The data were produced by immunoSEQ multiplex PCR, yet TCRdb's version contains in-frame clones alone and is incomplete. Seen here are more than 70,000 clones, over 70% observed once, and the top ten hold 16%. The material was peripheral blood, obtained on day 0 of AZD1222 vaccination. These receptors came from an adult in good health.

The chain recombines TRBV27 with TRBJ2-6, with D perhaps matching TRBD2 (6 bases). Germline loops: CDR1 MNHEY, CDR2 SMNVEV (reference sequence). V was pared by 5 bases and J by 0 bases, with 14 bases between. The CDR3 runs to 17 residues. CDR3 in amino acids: CASSPWRGSSGANVLTF. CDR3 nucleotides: TGTGCCAGCAGTCCTTGGAGGGGAAGCTCTGGGGCCAACGTCCTGACTTTC.

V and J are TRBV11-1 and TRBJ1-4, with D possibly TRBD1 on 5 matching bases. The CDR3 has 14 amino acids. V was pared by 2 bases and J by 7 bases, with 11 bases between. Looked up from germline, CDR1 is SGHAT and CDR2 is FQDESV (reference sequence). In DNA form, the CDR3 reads TGTGCCAGCAGCTTACGTGGGGGAGGTGAAAAACTGTTTTTT. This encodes CASSLRGGGEKLFF.

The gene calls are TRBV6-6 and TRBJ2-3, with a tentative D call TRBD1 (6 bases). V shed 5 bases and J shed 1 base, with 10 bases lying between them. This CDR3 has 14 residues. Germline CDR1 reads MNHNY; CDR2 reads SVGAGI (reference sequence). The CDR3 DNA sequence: TGTGCCAGCAGTAAGAAGGGGGGCACAGATACGCAGTATTTT. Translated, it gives CASSKKGGTDTQYF.

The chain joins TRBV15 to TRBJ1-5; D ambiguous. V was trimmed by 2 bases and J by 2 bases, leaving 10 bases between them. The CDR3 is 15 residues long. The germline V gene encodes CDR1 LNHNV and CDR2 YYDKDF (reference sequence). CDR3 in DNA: TGTGCCACCAGCAGATATAAGGCCGGCAATCAGCCCCAGCATTTT. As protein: CATSRYKAGNQPQHF.

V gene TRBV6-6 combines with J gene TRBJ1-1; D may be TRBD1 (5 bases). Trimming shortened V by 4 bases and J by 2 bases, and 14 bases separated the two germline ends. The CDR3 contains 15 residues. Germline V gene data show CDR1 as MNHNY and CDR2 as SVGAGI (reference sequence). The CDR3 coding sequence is TGTGCCAGCAGTTCACTGGGACGGGGAAACACTGAAGCTTTCTTT. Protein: CASSSLGRGNTEAFF.

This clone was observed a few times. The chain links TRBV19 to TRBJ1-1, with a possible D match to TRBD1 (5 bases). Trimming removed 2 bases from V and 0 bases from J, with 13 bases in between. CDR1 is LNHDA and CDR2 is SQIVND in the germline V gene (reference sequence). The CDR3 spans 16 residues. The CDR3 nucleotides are TGTGCCAGTAGTATACAGGCAGGGAGGATGAACACTGAAGCTTTCTTT. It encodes CASSIQAGRMNTEAFF.

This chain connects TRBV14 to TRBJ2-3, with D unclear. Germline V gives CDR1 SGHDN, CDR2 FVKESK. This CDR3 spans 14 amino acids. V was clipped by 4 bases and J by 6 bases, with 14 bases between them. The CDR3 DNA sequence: TGTGCCAGCAGCCCAAGAGTAGGTTCCGATACGCAGTATTTT. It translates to CASSPRVGSDTQYF.

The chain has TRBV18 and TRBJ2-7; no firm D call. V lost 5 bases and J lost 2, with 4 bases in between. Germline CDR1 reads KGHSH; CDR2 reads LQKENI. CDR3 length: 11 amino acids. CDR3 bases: TGTGCCAGCTCAACAACCTACGAGCAGTACTTC. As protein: CASSTTYEQYF.